This T cell receptor (beta chain) was recorded in a study of blood T cell repertoires in COVID-19. Whole-study context: Acute and convalescent COVID-19 samples came from the United States, Italy and Spain. PBMCs, B-cell-depleted T cells, or T cells were the source of the cDNA or gDNA that made up the material.

V was pared by 7 bases and J by 3 bases, with 13 bases between. CDR3 length equals 14 residues. Looked up from germline, CDR1 is ENHRY and CDR2 is SYGVKD. In the original processing: Amplified reference gene primers provided the basis for estimating nucleated cell counts. Here immunoSEQ multiplex PCR was the method, and the copy in TCRdb shows in-frame clones only, minus some. V and J calls and clone size follow that table, whereas D and trimming were derived from the DNA. The sample has roughly 100,000 clones, about 90% seen once. Material for sequencing was peripheral blood. The clonotype comes from a human donor in a cohort sampled during active COVID-19. The V gene is TRBV10-3, the J gene TRBJ2-1; weak D call: TRBD2 (5 bases). The CDR3 DNA sequence: TGTGCCATCACTGGAGGCGGGTACTACAATGAGCAGTTCTTC. Translation gives CAITGGGYYNEQFF.